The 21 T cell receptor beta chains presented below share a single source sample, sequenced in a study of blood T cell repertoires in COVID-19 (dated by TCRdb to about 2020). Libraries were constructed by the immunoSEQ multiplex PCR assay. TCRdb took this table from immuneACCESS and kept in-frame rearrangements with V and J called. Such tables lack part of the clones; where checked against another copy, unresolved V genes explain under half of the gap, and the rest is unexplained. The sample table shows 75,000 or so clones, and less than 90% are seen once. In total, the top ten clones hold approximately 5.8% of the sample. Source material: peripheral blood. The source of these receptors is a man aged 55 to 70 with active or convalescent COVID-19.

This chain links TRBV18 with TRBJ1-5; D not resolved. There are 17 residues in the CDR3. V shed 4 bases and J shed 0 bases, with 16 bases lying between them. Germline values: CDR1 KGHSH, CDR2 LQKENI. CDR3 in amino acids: CASSLSEDVLSNQPQHF. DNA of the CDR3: TGTGCCAGCTCACTGTCCGAGGATGTGCTTAGCAATCAGCCCCAGCATTTT.

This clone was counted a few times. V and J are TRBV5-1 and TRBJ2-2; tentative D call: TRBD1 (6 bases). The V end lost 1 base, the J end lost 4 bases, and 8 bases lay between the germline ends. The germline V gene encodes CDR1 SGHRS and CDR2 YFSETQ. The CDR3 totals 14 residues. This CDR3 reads CASSLLGGTGELFF. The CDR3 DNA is TGCGCCAGCAGCTTGTTAGGGGGCACCGGGGAGCTGTTTTTT.

In DNA, the CDR3 is TGTGCCAGCTCCCCTAACGGACTCTCGGGGACTGAAGCTTTCTTT. The encoded protein is CASSPNGLSGTEAFF. The chain is built from TRBV18 and TRBJ1-1; D remains unclear. This CDR3 is 15 amino acids long. In germline, CDR1 is KGHSH, CDR2 LQKENI. V lost 6 bases and J lost 5, with 19 bases in between. Full variable domain (remainder filled in from reference TRBV18 and TRBJ1-1): NAGVMQNPRHLVRRRGQEARLRCSPMKGHSHVYWYRQLPEEGLKFMVYLQKENIIDESGMPKERFSAEFPKEGPSILRIQQVVRGDSAAYFCASSPNGLSGTEAFFGQGTRLTVV.

The CDR3 is CATSDSQGAGANVLTF. DNA for the CDR3: TGTGCCACCAGTGACTCTCAGGGGGCCGGGGCCAACGTCCTGACTTTC. V usage is TRBV24-1 and J usage is TRBJ2-6, with TRBD1 matching over 8 bases. The CDR3 is 16 residues long. Unmatched junction bases numbered 5, after V lost 4 bases and J lost 4 bases. Germline lookup yields CDR1 KGHDR and CDR2 SFDVKD.

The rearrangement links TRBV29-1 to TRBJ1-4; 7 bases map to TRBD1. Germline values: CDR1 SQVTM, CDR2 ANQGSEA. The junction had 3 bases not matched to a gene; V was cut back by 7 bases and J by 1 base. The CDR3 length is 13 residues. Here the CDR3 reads CSATGITNEKLFF. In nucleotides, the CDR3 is TGCAGCGCGACAGGGATAACTAATGAAAAACTGTTTTTT.

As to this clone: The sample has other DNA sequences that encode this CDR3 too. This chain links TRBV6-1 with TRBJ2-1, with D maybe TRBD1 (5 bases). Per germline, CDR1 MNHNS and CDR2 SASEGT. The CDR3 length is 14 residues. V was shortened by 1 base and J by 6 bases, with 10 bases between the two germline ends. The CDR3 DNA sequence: TGTGCCAGCAGTGAAGGGTCAGGGCTCAATGAGCAGTTCTTC. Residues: CASSEGSGLNEQFF.

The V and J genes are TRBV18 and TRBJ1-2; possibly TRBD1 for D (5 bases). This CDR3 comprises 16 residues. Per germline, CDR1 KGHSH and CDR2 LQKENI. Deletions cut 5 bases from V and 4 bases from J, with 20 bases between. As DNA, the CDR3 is TGTGCCAGCTCAGCCACGTCCCTTCCGGGGGGCTATGGCTACACCTTC. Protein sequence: CASSATSLPGGYGYTF.

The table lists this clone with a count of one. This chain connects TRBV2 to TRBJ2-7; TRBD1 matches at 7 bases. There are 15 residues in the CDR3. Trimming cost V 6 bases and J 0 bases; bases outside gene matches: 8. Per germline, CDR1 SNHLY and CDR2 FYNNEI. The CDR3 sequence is CASSERTGISYEQYF. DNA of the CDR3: TGTGCCAGCAGCGAAAGGACAGGCATCTCCTACGAGCAGTACTTC.

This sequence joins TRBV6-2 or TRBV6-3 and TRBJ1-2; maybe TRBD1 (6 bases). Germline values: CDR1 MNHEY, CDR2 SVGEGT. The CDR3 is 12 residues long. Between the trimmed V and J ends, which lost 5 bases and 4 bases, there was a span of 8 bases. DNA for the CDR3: TGTGCCAGCAGTCCGGACAGCTATGGCTACACCTTC. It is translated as CASSPDSYGYTF.

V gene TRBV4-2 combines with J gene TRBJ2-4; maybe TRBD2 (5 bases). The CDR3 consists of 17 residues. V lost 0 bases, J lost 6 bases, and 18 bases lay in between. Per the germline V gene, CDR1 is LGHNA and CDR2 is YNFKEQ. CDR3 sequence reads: CASSQDFSGAGGNIQYF. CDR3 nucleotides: TGTGCCAGCAGCCAAGATTTTTCAGGAGCTGGAGGAAACATTCAGTACTTC.

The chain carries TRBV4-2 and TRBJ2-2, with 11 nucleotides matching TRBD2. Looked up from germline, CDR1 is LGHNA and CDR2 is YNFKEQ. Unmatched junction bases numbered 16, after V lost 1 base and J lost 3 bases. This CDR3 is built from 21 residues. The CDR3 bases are TGTGCCAGCAGCCAAGCAGTGGGGTATAGCGGGGGGGCCTTTGACACCGGGGAGCTGTTTTTT. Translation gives CASSQAVGYSGGAFDTGELFF.

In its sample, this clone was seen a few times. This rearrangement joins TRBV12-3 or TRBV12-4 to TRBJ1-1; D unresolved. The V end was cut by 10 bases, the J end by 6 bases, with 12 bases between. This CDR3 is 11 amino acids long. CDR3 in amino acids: CATRSSAEAFF. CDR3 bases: TGTGCCACCCGATCTTCGGCTGAAGCTTTCTTT.

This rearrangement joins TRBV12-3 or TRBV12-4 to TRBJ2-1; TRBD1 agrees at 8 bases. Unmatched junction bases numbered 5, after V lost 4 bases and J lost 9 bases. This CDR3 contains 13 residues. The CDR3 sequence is CASSYQGAGEQFF. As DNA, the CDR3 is TGTGCCAGCAGTTACCAGGGGGCGGGTGAGCAGTTCTTC.

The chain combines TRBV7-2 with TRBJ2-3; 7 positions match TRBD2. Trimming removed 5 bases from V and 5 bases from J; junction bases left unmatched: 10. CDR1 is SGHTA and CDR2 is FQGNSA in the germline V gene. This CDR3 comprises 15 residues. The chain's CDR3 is CASSAKSGGGDTQYF. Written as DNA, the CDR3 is TGTGCCAGCAGCGCGAAAAGTGGGGGGGGAGATACGCAGTATTTT.

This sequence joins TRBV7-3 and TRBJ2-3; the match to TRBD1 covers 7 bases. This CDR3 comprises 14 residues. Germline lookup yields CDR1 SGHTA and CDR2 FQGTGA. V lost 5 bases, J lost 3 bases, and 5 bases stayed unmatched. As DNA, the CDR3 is TGTGCCAGCAGCCCTCAGGGGGAGACAGATACGCAGTATTTT. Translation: CASSPQGETDTQYF.

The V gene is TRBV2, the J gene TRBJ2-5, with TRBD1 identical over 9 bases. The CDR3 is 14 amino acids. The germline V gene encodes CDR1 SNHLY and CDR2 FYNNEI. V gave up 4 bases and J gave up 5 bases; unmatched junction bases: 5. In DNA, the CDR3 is TGTGCCAGCAGTGCGACAGGGGGGAGGGAGACCCAGTACTTC. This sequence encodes CASSATGGRETQYF. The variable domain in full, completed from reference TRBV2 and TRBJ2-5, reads EPEVTQTPSHQVTQMGQEVILRCVPISNHLYFYWYRQILGQKVEFLVSFYNNEISEKSEIFDDQFSVERPDGSNFTLKIRSTKLEDSAMYFCASSATGGRETQYFGPGTRLLVL.

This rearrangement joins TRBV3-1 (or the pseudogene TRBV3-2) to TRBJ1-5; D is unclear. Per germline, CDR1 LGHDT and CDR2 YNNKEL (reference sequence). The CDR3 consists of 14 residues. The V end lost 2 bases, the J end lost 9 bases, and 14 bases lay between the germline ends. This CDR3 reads CASSQSTGPTPQHF. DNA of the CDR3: TGTGCCAGCAGCCAAAGTACTGGGCCTACGCCCCAGCATTTT.

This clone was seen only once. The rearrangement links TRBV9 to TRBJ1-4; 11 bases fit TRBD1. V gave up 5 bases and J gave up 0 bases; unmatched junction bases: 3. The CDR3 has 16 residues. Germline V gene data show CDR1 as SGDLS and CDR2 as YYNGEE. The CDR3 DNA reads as TGTGCCAGCAGAGCGGGACAGGGGGCAACTAATGAAAAACTGTTTTTT. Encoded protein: CASRAGQGATNEKLFF.

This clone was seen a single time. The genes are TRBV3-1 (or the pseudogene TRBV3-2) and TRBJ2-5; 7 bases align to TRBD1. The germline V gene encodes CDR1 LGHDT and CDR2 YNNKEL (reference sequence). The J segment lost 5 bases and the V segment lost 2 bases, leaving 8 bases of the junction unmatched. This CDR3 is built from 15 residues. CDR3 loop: CASSQQTGVGETQYF. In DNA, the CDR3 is TGTGCCAGCAGCCAACAAACAGGGGTGGGGGAGACCCAGTACTTC.

CDR3 region: CASSYIEAGELFF. CDR3 DNA sequence: TGTGCCAGCAGTTACATAGAGGCCGGGGAGCTGTTTTTT. The chain links TRBV6-2 or TRBV6-3 to TRBJ2-2; D not certain. V was pared by 2 bases and J by 6 bases, with 7 bases between. The CDR3 runs 13 residues. Germline V gene lookup returns CDR1 MNHEY and CDR2 SVGEGT.

In nucleotides, the CDR3 is TGTGCCAGCAGATCGGACAGGGCGTCCTACGAGCAGTACTTC. It encodes CASRSDRASYEQYF. The V call is TRBV6-5, the J call TRBJ2-7, with 8 bases aligning to TRBD1. Trimming removed 6 bases from V and 1 base from J; junction bases left unmatched: 5. The CDR3 totals 14 residues. CDR1 and CDR2 (germline): MNHEY, SVGAGI.